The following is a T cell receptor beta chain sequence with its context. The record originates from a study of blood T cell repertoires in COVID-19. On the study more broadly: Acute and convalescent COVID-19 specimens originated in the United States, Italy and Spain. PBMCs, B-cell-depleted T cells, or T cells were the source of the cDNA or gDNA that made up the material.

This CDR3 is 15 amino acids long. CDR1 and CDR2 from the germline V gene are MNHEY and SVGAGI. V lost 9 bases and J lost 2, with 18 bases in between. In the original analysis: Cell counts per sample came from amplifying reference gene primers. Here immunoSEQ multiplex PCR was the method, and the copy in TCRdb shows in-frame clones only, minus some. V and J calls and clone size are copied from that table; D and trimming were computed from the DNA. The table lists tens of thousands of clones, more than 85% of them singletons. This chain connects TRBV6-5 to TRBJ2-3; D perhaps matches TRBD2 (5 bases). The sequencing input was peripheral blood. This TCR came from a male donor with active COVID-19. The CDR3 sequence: CASTRTGATTDTQYF. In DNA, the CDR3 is TGTGCCAGTACTAGGACTGGAGCTACCACAGATACGCAGTATTTT.